The rows below give T cell receptor beta chains drawn from one sample of a study of neurological immune-mediated disorders. A single record per CDR3 protein comes from TCRdb applying MiXCR to the 5' RACE reads. The sample carries about 71,000 distinct CDR3 sequences, about 3.4% recorded once. The sequencing sample was made of PBMCs. The receptor set was obtained from a man aged 40-55 years with multiple sclerosis. CDR3s include the opening cysteine and the closing phenylalanine or tryptophan. A D gene is named only where the DNA matches it firmly. A clone size is listed for some rows: how often the clone was seen (once, few, many), or a class if it is expanded.

d_call	v_call	j_call	clone_size	cdr3_nt	cdr3_aa
-	TRBV29-1	TRBJ1-5	many	TGCAGCGTAGAACACGCGGGGGAGCCCCAGCATTTT	CSVEHAGEPQHF
-	TRBV27	TRBJ1-1	many	TGTGCCAGCAGTTTGTACAGAAACACTGAAGCTTTCTTT	CASSLYRNTEAFF
-	TRBV27	TRBJ2-7	many	TGTGCCAGCAGTCCCAGACAGGCCCGGGGGGAGCAGTACTTC	CASSPRQARGEQYF
TRBD2	TRBV5-1	TRBJ2-3	few	TGCGCCAGCAGCCCGGCGGGGGGCGCAGATACGCAGTATTTT	CASSPAGGADTQYF
-	TRBV5-1	TRBJ2-1	many	TGCGCCAGCAGCCTCATGGCGCGGGCCCCCTACAATGAGCAGTTCTTC	CASSLMARAPYNEQFF
-	TRBV7-2	TRBJ1-5	many	TGTGCCAGCAGCCCCTCGGTTTATAGCAATCAGCCCCAGCATTTT	CASSPSVYSNQPQHF
-	TRBV9	TRBJ2-7	many	TGTGCCAGCAGCGTTAAGGGGGACTCCTACGAGCAGTACTTC	CASSVKGDSYEQYF
-	TRBV20-1	TRBJ2-2	many	TGCAGTGCTAGCCCGAGACAGAACACCGGGGAGCTGTTTTTT	CSASPRQNTGELFF
TRBD2	TRBV4-2	TRBJ2-1	many	TGTGCCAGCAGCCAAGTAGCAGTCAGCGGGATGGGAAATGAGCAGTTCTTC	CASSQVAVSGMGNEQFF
-	TRBV15	TRBJ1-4	many	TGTGCCACCAGCAGATCCCTCGGAACTTATGAAAAACTGTTTTTT	CATSRSLGTYEKLFF
-	TRBV20-1	TRBJ1-3	many	TGCAGTGCCCTAAACTGGGGGGACTCTGGAAACACCATATATTTT	CSALNWGDSGNTIYF
TRBD2	TRBV11-2	TRBJ2-5	many	TGTGCCAGCAGCGAACTAGCGGAAAAAGAGACCCAGTACTTC	CASSELAEKETQYF
-	TRBV30	TRBJ1-5	many	TGTGCCTGGAGTGTAGGGTCCAATCAGCCCCAGCATTTT	CAWSVGSNQPQHF
-	TRBV15	TRBJ1-4	many	TGTGCCACCAGCAGAGTGGCGGGGGCAACTAATGAAAAACTGTTTTTT	CATSRVAGATNEKLFF
TRBD2	TRBV5-1	TRBJ2-1	many	TGCGCCAGCAGGTGGGCTAGCGGGAGTAGTTCCTACAATGAGCAGTTCTTC	CASRWASGSSSYNEQFF
-	TRBV14	TRBJ2-2	many	TGTGCCAGCAGCCAAGAAGGGGGAGTCTTAAACACCGGGGAGCTGTTTTTT	CASSQEGGVLNTGELFF
-	TRBV10-3	TRBJ1-5	many	TGTGCCATCAGTGAGTCGTCGGGGAGGGTCAATCAGCCCCAGCATTTT	CAISESSGRVNQPQHF
TRBD1	TRBV12-3/TRBV12-4	TRBJ1-2	many	TGTGCCAGCAGTTTAATCGTCGGGGACAGGGGGTATGGCTACACCTTC	CASSLIVGDRGYGYTF
TRBD1	TRBV5-6	TRBJ1-4	many	TGTGCCAGCAGCTTTACCGACAGGGGAGGAGAAAAACTGTTTTTT	CASSFTDRGGEKLFF
TRBD1	TRBV10-3	TRBJ2-7	many	TGTGCCATCAGTGCCGGGACAGGGTTCTCCTACGAGCAGTACTTC	CAISAGTGFSYEQYF
TRBD1	TRBV20-1	TRBJ1-2	many	TGCAGTGCTGGGGGGACAGCCCCCGTCGACTATGGCTACACCTTC	CSAGGTAPVDYGYTF
-	TRBV20-1	TRBJ1-5	many	TGCAGTGCTGCAGGGGCCAATAATCAGCCCCAGCATTTT	CSAAGANNQPQHF
-	TRBV3-1	TRBJ1-2	many	TGTGCCAGCAGCCAAGATTGGGGCACGGACTATGGCTACACCTTC	CASSQDWGTDYGYTF
-	TRBV7-8	TRBJ2-1	many	TGTGCCAGCAGCTTAGCAGGGGGTAGCGGTGAGCAGTTCTTC	CASSLAGGSGEQFF
-	TRBV5-1	TRBJ2-3	many	TGCGCCAGCAGCTTGGGACTAAGGGGGCAGTATTTT	CASSLGLRGQYF
-	TRBV5-1	TRBJ1-4	many	TGCGCCAGCAGCTTCCAAGGCGGTGAAAAACTGTTTTTT	CASSFQGGEKLFF
TRBD1	TRBV5-4	TRBJ2-3	many	TGTGCCAGCAGCCGTGGACAGGTTGGCACAGATACGCAGTATTTT	CASSRGQVGTDTQYF
TRBD1	TRBV29-1	TRBJ2-5	many	TGCAGCGTGGCAGGGGGCGCAGAGACCCAGTACTTC	CSVAGGAETQYF
-	TRBV4-1	TRBJ2-7	many	TGCGCCAGCAGCCAAGACCAACAAGGGACGAAGCAGTACTTC	CASSQDQQGTKQYF
-	TRBV7-9	TRBJ2-2	many	TGTGCCAGCAGCCCCACCGACGGGAAAAGAGGCACCGGGGAGCTGTTTTTT	CASSPTDGKRGTGELFF
TRBD1	TRBV12-3/TRBV12-4	TRBJ1-2	few	TGTGACAGCAGTACAGGGGGAGGTGGCTACACCTTC	CDSSTGGGGYTF
-	TRBV29-1	TRBJ1-3	many	TGCAGCGCCTTGACACCCCGCTCTGGAAACACCATATATTTT	CSALTPRSGNTIYF
TRBD1	TRBV9	TRBJ2-2	many	TGTGCCAGCAGCGTAGGAGGGGGCGAAAACACCGGGGAGCTGTTTTTT	CASSVGGGENTGELFF
-	TRBV5-5	TRBJ2-7	many	TGTGCCAGCAGCTTGGCCGGTGGGGCACACACTCTCTACGAGCAGTACTTC	CASSLAGGAHTLYEQYF
-	TRBV10-3	TRBJ2-1	many	TGTGCCATCAGCTACCAGGGTGGGGACAATGAGCAGTTCTTC	CAISYQGGDNEQFF
TRBD1	TRBV29-1	TRBJ1-2	many	TGCAGCGTCTTGACAGGGATCTATGGCTACACCTTC	CSVLTGIYGYTF
TRBD1	TRBV20-1	TRBJ2-1	many	TGCAGTGCTAGAGAAAGACAGGGGGACAATGAGCAGTTCTTC	CSARERQGDNEQFF
-	TRBV11-2	TRBJ2-4	-	TGTGCCAGCAGCTTGATGGAGCAGGGAAACATTCAGTACTTC	CASSLMEQGNIQYF
TRBD1	TRBV5-1	TRBJ2-2	many	TGCGCCAGCAGCCCCGGGACAGGCGAAAGCACCGGGGAGCTGTTTTTT	CASSPGTGESTGELFF
-	TRBV3-1	TRBJ1-2	many	TGTGCCAGCAGCCAGTTGGACACAAACTATGGCTACACCTTC	CASSQLDTNYGYTF
TRBD2	TRBV7-2	TRBJ2-1	many	TGTGCCAGCAGCCGGTCCGCGGGGCTAGCGGGAGTCGCCACCTACAATGAGCAGTTCTTC	CASSRSAGLAGVATYNEQFF
-	TRBV12-3/TRBV12-4	TRBJ2-7	many	TGTGCCAGCAGCCCCAGGAGCTCCTACGAGCAGTACTTC	CASSPRSSYEQYF
-	TRBV5-1	TRBJ2-1	many	TGCGCCAGCAGCTTGGCCGAGGGTAGCTCCTACAATGAGCAGTTCTTC	CASSLAEGSSYNEQFF
-	TRBV6-5	TRBJ1-4	many	TGTGCCAGCAGAACCCATACAGGGTCGGATGAAAAACTGTTTTTT	CASRTHTGSDEKLFF
-	TRBV12-3/TRBV12-4	TRBJ2-1	many	TGTGCCAGCAGTGTCCGTGGGGGAAATGAGCAGTTCTTC	CASSVRGGNEQFF
-	TRBV7-9	TRBJ2-2	many	TGTGCCAGCAGCACTCCCTGGGGGAACACCGGGGAGCTGTTTTTT	CASSTPWGNTGELFF
TRBD1	TRBV5-1	TRBJ1-2	-	TGCGCCAGCAGCTTGCGAGGGGGCGCAGGTGGAGGTGTCTATGGCTACACCTTC	CASSLRGGAGGGVYGYTF
-	TRBV7-9	TRBJ1-2	many	TGTGCCAGCAGCTTGGGGGCTGGCTACACCTTC	CASSLGAGYTF
TRBD2	TRBV3-1	TRBJ2-1	-	TGTGCCAGCAGCCACGGCCGCCTAGCGGGAGTCGGGAATGAGCAGTTCTTC	CASSHGRLAGVGNEQFF
-	TRBV6-5	TRBJ2-2	few	TGTGCCAGCAGTTACACCAGGGAAATCGGGGAGCTGTTTTTT	CASSYTREIGELFF
-	TRBV20-1	TRBJ1-3	many	TGCAGTGCTATACGTCCGGGTTACGGAAACACCATATATTTT	CSAIRPGYGNTIYF
-	TRBV6-6	TRBJ2-5	many	TGTGCCAGCAGACATACTTCGGAGACCCAGTACTTC	CASRHTSETQYF
-	TRBV12-3/TRBV12-4	TRBJ2-5	many	TGTGCCAGCCGGCCTGCGGATCAAGAGACCCAGTACTTC	CASRPADQETQYF
-	TRBV20-1	TRBJ1-1	many	TGCAGTGCCCAGCAGCCGGGACTGGTAACTGAAGCTTTCTTT	CSAQQPGLVTEAFF
TRBD2	TRBV6-6	TRBJ2-3	many	TGTGCCAGCAGTTACCCGTTGAGGCTAGCGGGGGGACCCTTCACAGATACGCAGTATTTT	CASSYPLRLAGGPFTDTQYF
-	TRBV12-3/TRBV12-4	TRBJ1-5	many	TGTGCCAGCAGTTTAGCGAGGGGTGATCAGCCCCAGCATTTT	CASSLARGDQPQHF
-	TRBV29-1	TRBJ2-7	many	TGCAGCGCCGCCGGGGGATACGAGCAGTACTTC	CSAAGGYEQYF